Shown below are 11 T cell receptor beta chains from a single sample sequenced in a study of blood T cell repertoires in COVID-19. Measured with immunoSEQ multiplex PCR; TCRdb has only the in-frame clones, and not every one. Counted here are approximately 300,000 clones, roughly 91% occurring once; the ten biggest clones make up approximately 0.84%. The sample consisted of peripheral blood. All receptors come from a man aged 25 to 40 with acute or convalescent COVID-19.

The chain links TRBV2 to TRBJ1-1; D is possibly TRBD1 (6 bases). V was shortened by 5 bases and J by 1 base, with 8 bases between the two germline ends. CDR1 and CDR2 from the germline V gene are SNHLY and FYNNEI. The CDR3 consists of 13 residues. The CDR3 bases are TGTGCCAGCAGTCAGGGACAGAACACTGAAGCTTTCTTT. Protein: CASSQGQNTEAFF.

This chain links TRBV5-4 with TRBJ2-1; a weak D match, TRBD2 (5 bases). Germline lookup yields CDR1 SGHNT and CDR2 YYREEE (reference sequence). The V end lost 4 bases, the J end lost 11 bases, and 19 bases lay between the germline ends. The CDR3 consists of 14 residues. DNA of the CDR3: TGTGCCAGCAGCCGCCGTCCCCTAGCACCCAAGCAGTTCTTC. Its translation: CASSRRPLAPKQFF.

This chain's CDR3 is CASSGVEGADEAFF. The CDR3 DNA follows: TGTGCCAGCAGTGGTGTAGAGGGCGCGGATGAAGCTTTCTTT. This chain uses TRBV2 with TRBJ1-1; no clear D gene. The germline V and J ends were trimmed by 4 bases and 7 bases, with 16 bases remaining between them. The length of the CDR3 is 14 residues. From germline, CDR1 is SNHLY and CDR2 FYNNEI.

This clone was detected once. V and J are TRBV2 and TRBJ2-4, with 9 bases matching TRBD2. Looked up from germline, CDR1 is SNHLY and CDR2 is FYNNEI. The V gene end was trimmed by 7 bases and the J gene end by 0 bases; junction bases not matched to a gene: 1. The CDR3 loop spans 14 amino acids. CDR3 bases: TGTGCCAGCACTAGCGGGGTAGCCAAAAACATTCAGTACTTC. It yields the protein CASTSGVAKNIQYF.

J is TRBJ2-2 and V is TRBV10-3; D possibly corresponds to TRBD1 (5 bases). The CDR3 length is 14 residues. From germline, CDR1 is ENHRY and CDR2 SYGVKD. V was clipped by 4 bases and J by 4 bases, with 10 bases between them. DNA for the CDR3: TGTGCCATCAGTGGGGGCGGCTCCACCGGGGAGCTGTTTTTT. It encodes CAISGGGSTGELFF.

The chain employs TRBV10-3 and TRBJ1-1; 9 bases map to TRBD1. J was trimmed by 1 base and V by 3 bases; bases with no gene match: 3. Per germline, CDR1 ENHRY and CDR2 SYGVKD. The CDR3 extends over 15 amino acids. The CDR3 DNA reads TGTGCCATCAGTGACCCGGGACAGGGGAACACTGAAGCTTTCTTT. Protein: CAISDPGQGNTEAFF.

The chain couples TRBV23-1 to TRBJ1-6; perhaps TRBD1 as D (6 bases). TRBV23-1 is flagged as an ORF with uncertain function. V lost 0 bases and J 4 bases, leaving 13 bases between the germline ends. The CDR3 runs to 17 residues. The CDR3: CASSQSTGQRYNSPLHF. The CDR3 DNA reads TGCGCCAGCAGTCAATCAACCGGACAGCGATATAATTCACCCCTCCACTTT.

The chain couples TRBV28 to TRBJ1-2, with no clear D. The CDR3 has 15 amino acids. Trimming pared 6 bases from V and 0 bases from J, leaving 14 bases between. The V gene's germline CDR1 is MDHEN and CDR2 SYDVKM. The CDR3 here is CASRLSGEANYGYTF. CDR3 nucleotides: TGTGCCAGCAGACTCTCCGGAGAAGCTAACTATGGCTACACCTTC.

J is TRBJ2-7 and V is TRBV10-2; 10 bases fit TRBD1. With V trimmed by 10 bases and J by 1 base, 10 bases remained unmatched. The CDR3 is made up of 15 amino acids. Germline V gives CDR1 WSHSY, CDR2 SAAADI. In nucleotides, the CDR3 is TGCGCCACCTTTGACCGGACAGGGGGTTCCTACGAGCAGTACTTC. Its translation: CATFDRTGGSYEQYF.

The J gene is TRBJ2-1, the V gene TRBV11-2, with TRBD2 as a possible D gene (7 bases). The V gene lost 2 bases and the J gene lost 7 bases, with 18 bases spanning the gap. Germline assignment: CDR1 SGHAT and CDR2 FQNNGV. CDR3 length equals 16 residues. The CDR3 DNA is TGTGCCAGCAGCTTAATTTGGGGGGGCCTACGGAATGAGCAGTTCTTC. This sequence encodes CASSLIWGGLRNEQFF.

The chain links TRBV5-1 to TRBJ2-3; D gene ambiguous. The CDR3 covers 14 residues. Trimming shortened V by 2 bases and J by 4 bases, and 11 bases separated the two germline ends. Germline V lookup: CDR1 SGHRS, CDR2 YFSETQ. The CDR3 DNA is TGCGCCAGCAGCTTCGGGTCTGCGGCAGATACGCAGTATTTT. Its protein product is CASSFGSAADTQYF.